These 25 T cell receptor beta chains share one sample of origin, sequenced in a study of blood T cell repertoires in COVID-19. Measured with immunoSEQ multiplex PCR; TCRdb has only the in-frame clones, and not every one. This sample has under 200,000 clones, with approximately 87% found just once. Input material: peripheral blood. These receptors came from a middle-aged man with active or convalescent COVID-19.

This clone has only a few counts. The genes are TRBV19 and TRBJ2-2, with TRBD1 as a possible D gene (6 bases). Trimming removed 8 bases from V and 3 bases from J, with 13 bases in between. Germline V gives CDR1 LNHDA, CDR2 SQIVND (reference sequence). This CDR3 has 14 residues. The CDR3 sequence is CASHRDAYTGELFF. In DNA, the CDR3 is TGTGCCAGTCACAGGGATGCTTACACCGGGGAGCTGTTTTTT.

The gene calls are TRBV27 and TRBJ1-2; 8 bases fit TRBD1. The CDR3 is 14 amino acids. Germline V CDR1 and CDR2: MNHEY, SMNVEV (reference sequence). V was clipped by 3 bases and J by 5 bases; unmatched bases: 5. In DNA, the CDR3 is TGTGCCAGCAGTTTGGCCGGGACAGGATATGGCTACACCTTC. It codes for CASSLAGTGYGYTF.

The rearrangement uses TRBV18 and TRBJ1-5, with D hard to call. In germline, CDR1 is KGHSH, CDR2 LQKENI. V gave up 2 bases and J gave up 2 bases, with 7 bases separating them. This CDR3 is 14 amino acids long. The CDR3 DNA follows: TGTGCCAGCTCACCATTAGAGGGCAATCAGCCCCAGCATTTT. Protein product: CASSPLEGNQPQHF.

This chain uses TRBV7-9 with TRBJ1-3; D gene uncertain. This CDR3 comprises 15 residues. V gave up 1 base and J gave up 3 bases, with 10 bases separating them. In germline, CDR1 is SEHNR, CDR2 FQNEAQ (reference sequence). The chain's CDR3 is CASSLEEILGNTIYF. The CDR3 region has the DNA TGTGCCAGCAGCTTAGAGGAGATCCTTGGAAACACCATATATTTT. The full variable domain, rest sourced from reference TRBV7-9 and TRBJ1-3, is DTGVSQNPRHKITKRGQNVTFRCDPISEHNRLYWYRQTLGQGPEFLTYFQNEAQLEKSRLLSDRFSAERPKGSFSTLEIQRTEQGDSAMYLCASSLEEILGNTIYFGEGSWLTVV.

This clone has only a few counts. The CDR3 nucleotides are TGTGCCAGCAGTCCCCCAAAAGAGACCCAGTACTTC. It encodes CASSPPKETQYF. V usage is TRBV28 and J usage is TRBJ2-5, with D hard to call. V lost 5 bases to trimming and J lost 3 bases, with 7 bases between them. CDR3 size: 12 residues. Germline V lookup: CDR1 MDHEN, CDR2 SYDVKM.

The chain combines TRBV10-3 with TRBJ2-1; TRBD1 aligns across 9 bases. The CDR3 runs 15 residues. Germline CDR1 reads ENHRY; CDR2 reads SYGVKD. Trimming at V came to 4 bases and at J to 9 bases, leaving 10 bases not matched to a gene. CDR3 DNA: TGTGCCATCAGTGGCCGGGACAGGGACTTAGGTGAGCAGTTCTTC. The encoded protein is CAISGRDRDLGEQFF.

This clone was seen repeatedly, ten times or more. The V and J genes are TRBV7-9 and TRBJ2-7; 9 bases are a match to TRBD2. In germline, CDR1 is SEHNR, CDR2 FQNEAQ (reference sequence). The CDR3 length is 15 residues. The trim removed 1 base at V and 6 bases at J, leaving 7 bases unmatched. The chain's CDR3 is CASSLDPSGVTEQYF. For the CDR3, the DNA is TGTGCCAGCAGCTTAGATCCTAGCGGGGTAACCGAGCAGTACTTC.

This clone was seen just once. The V and J genes are TRBV7-8 and TRBJ2-1; 9 bases align to TRBD2. Germline trimming cut 1 base from V and 0 bases from J; bases unmatched to any gene: 19. CDR3 length: 22 residues. In germline, CDR1 is SGHVS, CDR2 FQNEAQ. The CDR3 spells CASSLGTSGPDYTSSSYNEQFF. CDR3 bases: TGTGCCAGCAGCTTAGGTACTAGCGGGCCCGATTATACCAGTTCCTCCTACAATGAGCAGTTCTTC.

The chain combines TRBV6-1 with TRBJ2-7; 14 bases are a match to TRBD2. Germline CDR1 MNHNS, CDR2 SASEGT. V lost 0 bases, J lost 2 bases, and 6 bases stayed unmatched. This CDR3 has 18 residues. Here the CDR3 DNA reads TGTGCCAGCAGTGAAGCGCTCTTGGGACTAGCGGGGGCCTACGAGCAGTACTTC. It encodes CASSEALLGLAGAYEQYF.

The CDR3 reads CASRGGGPSYGELFF. The CDR3 nucleotides read TGTGCCAGCAGAGGGGGGGGCCCCTCGTACGGGGAGCTGTTTTTT. The chain couples TRBV28 to TRBJ2-2, with a weak D call TRBD2 (7 bases). The length of the CDR3 is 15 residues. V lost 6 bases, J lost 7 bases, and 18 bases lay in between. Germline V gene sequence: CDR1 MDHEN, CDR2 SYDVKM.

The chain recombines TRBV5-1 with TRBJ2-7; D not certain. The CDR3 runs to 14 residues. The germline V and J ends were trimmed by 1 base and 5 bases, with 13 bases remaining between them. CDR1 is SGHRS, CDR2 YFSETQ, per germline. The CDR3 DNA follows: TGCGCCAGCAGCTTGATTAGTTGGGCAAACGAGCAGTACTTC. Its protein product is CASSLISWANEQYF.

This chain joins TRBV9 and TRBJ2-3; 14 nucleotides match TRBD2. The CDR3 totals 18 residues. Per germline, CDR1 SGDLS and CDR2 YYNGEE. The V segment lost 3 bases and the J segment 4 bases; nucleotides outside the gene matches: 10. For the CDR3, the DNA is TGTGCCAGCAGCGGGCGACTAGCGGGGGGGCCCACGTCAGATACGCAGTATTTT. As protein: CASSGRLAGGPTSDTQYF.

V gene TRBV4-1 combines with J gene TRBJ2-1, with 12 bases aligning to TRBD1. Germline CDR1 reads MGHRA; CDR2 reads YSYEKL. CDR3 length equals 17 residues. Unmatched junction bases numbered 11, after V lost 4 bases and J lost 7 bases. This CDR3 is CASSLRGLGQGANEQFF. The CDR3 DNA reads TGCGCCAGCAGCCTAAGAGGATTGGGACAGGGGGCTAATGAGCAGTTCTTC.

This chain connects TRBV6-5 to TRBJ1-4; D is ambiguous. The CDR3 runs to 16 residues. Trimming took 0 bases from V and 3 from J, leaving 11 bases between them. Germline V CDR1 and CDR2: MNHEY, SVGAGI. CDR3 protein: CASSYSSRAPNEKLFF. The CDR3 DNA reads as TGTGCCAGCAGTTACTCCTCGCGAGCTCCTAATGAAAAACTGTTTTTT.

The chain carries TRBV7-2 and TRBJ2-5; TRBD2 agrees at 11 bases. The CDR3 is 16 residues long. Germline lookup yields CDR1 SGHTA and CDR2 FQGNSA. V was pared by 1 base and J by 6 bases, with 7 bases of the junction left unmatched. CDR3 residues: CASSLGSGGAGKTQYF. The CDR3, as DNA: TGTGCCAGCAGCTTAGGTAGCGGGGGGGCCGGTAAGACCCAGTACTTC.

The genes are TRBV29-1 and TRBJ2-3, with 8 bases aligning to TRBD1. The CDR3 covers 16 residues. V gave up 3 bases and J gave up 6 bases; unmatched junction bases: 14. CDR1 SQVTM and CDR2 ANQGSEA come from the germline V gene. CDR3 in DNA: TGCAGCGTTGAGGGGGCGGACAGGGAAATTTTTGATACGCAGTATTTT. This gives the protein CSVEGADREIFDTQYF.

The chain couples TRBV18 to TRBJ2-1; 9 nucleotides agree with TRBD1. With 6 bases clipped from V and 4 bases from J, the junction kept 7 bases outside the gene matches. The CDR3 is 15 amino acids. Germline-derived CDR1 and CDR2 are KGHSH and LQKENI. The chain's CDR3 is CASSLQGAGYNEQFF. The DNA of the CDR3 is TGTGCCAGCTCCCTACAGGGGGCAGGATACAATGAGCAGTTCTTC.

The J gene is TRBJ1-2, the V gene TRBV5-4; 7 bases fit TRBD1. The V and J ends lost 0 bases and 1 base, in that order; junction bases with no gene match: 9. This CDR3 has 17 residues. Germline V gene data show CDR1 as SGHNT and CDR2 as YYREEE (reference sequence). The CDR3 region has the DNA TGTGCCAGCAGCTTGGCTGCCGGGACAGCCCTTAACTATGGCTACACCTTC. This encodes CASSLAAGTALNYGYTF.

This chain links TRBV28 with TRBJ1-4, with 7 bases fitting TRBD1. The CDR3 covers 16 residues. The germline V gene encodes CDR1 MDHEN and CDR2 SYDVKM. The trim removed 5 bases at V and 5 bases at J, leaving 11 bases unmatched. CDR3 loop: CASSLGGGTENEKLFF. Written as DNA, the CDR3 is TGTGCCAGCAGTCTGGGCGGGGGGACAGAGAATGAAAAACTGTTTTTT.

The chain combines TRBV7-2 with TRBJ2-7, with 8 positions matching TRBD2. With 2 bases clipped from V and 6 bases from J, the junction kept 9 bases outside the gene matches. This CDR3 region has 15 residues. Germline assignment: CDR1 SGHTA and CDR2 FQGNSA. For the CDR3, the DNA is TGTGCCAGCAGCTTAAACCCCGGGGGGGCATTCGAGCAGTACTTC. Translating gives CASSLNPGGAFEQYF.

This sequence joins TRBV19 and TRBJ2-1, with 13 bases fitting TRBD2. Per germline, CDR1 LNHDA and CDR2 SQIVND (reference sequence). The CDR3 loop spans 15 amino acids. The V segment lost 9 bases and the J segment 5 bases; nucleotides outside the gene matches: 7. Here the CDR3 DNA reads TGTGCCAGCGACCGAGGGACTAGCGGGGACAATGAGCAGTTCTTC. It specifies CASDRGTSGDNEQFF.

The chain couples TRBV27 to TRBJ1-1, with D uncertain. Deletions cut 5 bases from V and 1 base from J, with 8 bases between. The CDR3 spans 13 residues. From germline, CDR1 is MNHEY and CDR2 SMNVEV (reference sequence). CDR3 loop: CASSAASNTEAFF. CDR3 nucleotides: TGTGCCAGCAGTGCGGCGTCGAACACTGAAGCTTTCTTT.

Concerning this clone: The same CDR3 arises from other DNA sequences in this sample as well. The chain joins TRBV30 to TRBJ1-5, with D perhaps TRBD1 (5 bases). Germline V lookup: CDR1 GTSNPN, CDR2 SVGIG (reference sequence). There are 13 residues in the CDR3. The germline V and J ends were trimmed by 0 bases and 2 bases, with 5 bases remaining between them. CDR3 amino acids: CAWSVQGNQPQHF. The DNA of the CDR3 is TGTGCCTGGAGTGTACAGGGCAATCAGCCCCAGCATTTT.

This chain connects TRBV6-5 to TRBJ1-6; D might be TRBD1 (6 bases). This CDR3 comprises 14 residues. Per the germline V gene, CDR1 is MNHEY and CDR2 is SVGAGI. Trimming shortened V by 5 bases and J by 6 bases, and 11 bases separated the two germline ends. CDR3 protein: CASSQGRLNSPLHF. CDR3 sequence (DNA): TGTGCCAGCAGTCAGGGGCGCCTTAATTCACCCCTCCACTTT.

This clone was recorded only once. The rearrangement uses TRBV6-6 and TRBJ1-1; D gene unclear. This CDR3 has 15 residues. Germline V gene lookup returns CDR1 MNHNY and CDR2 SVGAGI (reference sequence). The ends were cut back, 2 bases at V and 1 base at J, with 11 bases in the middle. The CDR3 sequence is CASSYLRRKNTEAFF. CDR3 sequence (DNA): TGTGCCAGCAGTTACCTAAGGAGGAAGAACACTGAAGCTTTCTTT.